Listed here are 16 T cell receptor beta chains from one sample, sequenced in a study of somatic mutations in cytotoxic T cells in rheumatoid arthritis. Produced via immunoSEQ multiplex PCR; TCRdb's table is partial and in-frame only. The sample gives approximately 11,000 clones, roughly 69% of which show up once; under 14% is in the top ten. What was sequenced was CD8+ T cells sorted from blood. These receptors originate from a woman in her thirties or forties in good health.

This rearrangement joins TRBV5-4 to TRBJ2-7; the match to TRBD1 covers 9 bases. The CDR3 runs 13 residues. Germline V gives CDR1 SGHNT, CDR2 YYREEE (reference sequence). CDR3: CASSRRWDREVIV. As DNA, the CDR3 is TGTGCCAGCAGCCGGAGGTGGGACAGGGAGGTTATCGTC.

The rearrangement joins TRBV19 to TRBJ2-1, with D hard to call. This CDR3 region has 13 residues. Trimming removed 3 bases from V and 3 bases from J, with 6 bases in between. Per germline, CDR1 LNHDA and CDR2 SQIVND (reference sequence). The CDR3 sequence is CASSMADYNEQFF. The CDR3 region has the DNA TGTGCCAGTAGTATGGCGGACTACAATGAGCAGTTCTTC. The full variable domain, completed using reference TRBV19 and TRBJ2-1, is DGGITQSPKYLFRKEGQNVTLSCEQNLNHDAMYWYRQDPGQGLRLIYYSQIVNDFQKGDIAEGYSVSREKKESFPLTVTSAQKNPTAFYLCASSMADYNEQFFGPGTRLTVL.

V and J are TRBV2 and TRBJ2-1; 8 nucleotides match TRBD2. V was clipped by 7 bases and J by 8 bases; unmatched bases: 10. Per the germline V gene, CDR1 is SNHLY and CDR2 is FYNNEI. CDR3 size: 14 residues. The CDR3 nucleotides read TGTGCCAGCACGGGGGCGGGAGGAAGGCATGAGCAGTTCTTC. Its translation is CASTGAGGRHEQFF.

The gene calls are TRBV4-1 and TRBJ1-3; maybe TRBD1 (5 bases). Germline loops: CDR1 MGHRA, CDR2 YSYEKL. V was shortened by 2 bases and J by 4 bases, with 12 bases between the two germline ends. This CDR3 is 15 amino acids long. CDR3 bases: TGCGCCAGCAGCCAATCCAAAGGGGCAGGAAACACCATATATTTT. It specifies CASSQSKGAGNTIYF.

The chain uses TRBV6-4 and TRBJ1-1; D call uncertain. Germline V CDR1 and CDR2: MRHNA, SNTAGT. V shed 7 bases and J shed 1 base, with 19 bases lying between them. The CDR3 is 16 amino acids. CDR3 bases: TGTGCCAGCACTCCGCGCGCAGAATCAACGAACACTGAAGCTTTCTTT. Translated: CASTPRAESTNTEAFF.

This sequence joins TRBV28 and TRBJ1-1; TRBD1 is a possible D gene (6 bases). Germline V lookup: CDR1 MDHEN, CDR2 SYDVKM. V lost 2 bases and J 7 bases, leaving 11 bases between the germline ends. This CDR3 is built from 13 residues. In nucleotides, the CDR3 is TGTGCCAGCAGTTTACGGGGGCCCCTTGAAGCTTTCTTT. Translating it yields CASSLRGPLEAFF.

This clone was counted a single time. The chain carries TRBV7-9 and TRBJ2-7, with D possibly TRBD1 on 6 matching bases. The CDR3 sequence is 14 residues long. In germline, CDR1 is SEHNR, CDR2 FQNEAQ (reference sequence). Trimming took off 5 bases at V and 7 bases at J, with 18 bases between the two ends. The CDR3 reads CASSPDSSPREQYF. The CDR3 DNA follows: TGTGCCAGCAGCCCGGACAGTTCCCCTCGGGAGCAGTACTTC.

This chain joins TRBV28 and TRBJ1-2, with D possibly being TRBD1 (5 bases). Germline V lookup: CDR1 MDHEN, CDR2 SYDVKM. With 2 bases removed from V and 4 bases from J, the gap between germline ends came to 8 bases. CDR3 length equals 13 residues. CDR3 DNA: TGTGCCAGCAGTTTACGGACAACCTATGGCTACACCTTC. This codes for CASSLRTTYGYTF.

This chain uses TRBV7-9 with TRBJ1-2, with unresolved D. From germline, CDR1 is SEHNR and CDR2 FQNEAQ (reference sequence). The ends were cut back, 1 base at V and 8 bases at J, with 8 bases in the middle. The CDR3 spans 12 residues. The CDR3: CASSLGTRGYTF. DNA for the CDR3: TGTGCCAGCAGCTTAGGAACAAGGGGCTACACCTTC.

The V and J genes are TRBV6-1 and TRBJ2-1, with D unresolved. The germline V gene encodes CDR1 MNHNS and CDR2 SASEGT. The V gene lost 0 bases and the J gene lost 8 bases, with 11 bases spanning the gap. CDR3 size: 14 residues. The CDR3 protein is CASSEASPSYEQFF. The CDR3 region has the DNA TGTGCCAGCAGTGAAGCGAGCCCAAGTTATGAGCAGTTCTTC.

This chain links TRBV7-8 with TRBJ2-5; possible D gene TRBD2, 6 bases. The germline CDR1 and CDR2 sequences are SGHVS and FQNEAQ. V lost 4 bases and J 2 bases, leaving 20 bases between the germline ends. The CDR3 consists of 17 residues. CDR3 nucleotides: TGTGCCAGCAGCTCCTCTCCAAGCGGGCGGCTACAAGAGACCCAGTACTTC. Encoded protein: CASSSSPSGRLQETQYF.

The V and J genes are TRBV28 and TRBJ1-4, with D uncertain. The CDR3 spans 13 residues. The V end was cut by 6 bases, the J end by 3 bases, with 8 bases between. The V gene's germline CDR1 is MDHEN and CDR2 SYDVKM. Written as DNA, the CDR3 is TGTGCCAGCAGGCCGGCGTCTAATGAAAAACTGTTTTTT. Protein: CASRPASNEKLFF.

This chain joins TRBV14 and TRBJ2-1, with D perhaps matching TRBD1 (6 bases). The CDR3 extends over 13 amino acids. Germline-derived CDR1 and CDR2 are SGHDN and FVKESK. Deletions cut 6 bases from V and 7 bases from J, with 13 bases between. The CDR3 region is CASRTNQGNEQFF. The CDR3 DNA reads TGTGCCAGCAGAACGAATCAGGGGAATGAGCAGTTCTTC. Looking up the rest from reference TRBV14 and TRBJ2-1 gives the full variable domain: EAGVTQFPSHSVIEKGQTVTLRCDPISGHDNLYWYRRVMGKEIKFLLHFVKESKQDESGMPNNRFLAERTGGTYSTLKVQPAELEDSGVYFCASRTNQGNEQFFGPGTRLTVL.

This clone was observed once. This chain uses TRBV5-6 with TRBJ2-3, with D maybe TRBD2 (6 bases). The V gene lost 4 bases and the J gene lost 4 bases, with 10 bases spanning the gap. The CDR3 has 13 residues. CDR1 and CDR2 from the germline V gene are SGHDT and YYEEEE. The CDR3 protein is CASSPTGADTQYF. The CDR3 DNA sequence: TGTGCCAGCAGCCCGACGGGGGCAGATACGCAGTATTTT.

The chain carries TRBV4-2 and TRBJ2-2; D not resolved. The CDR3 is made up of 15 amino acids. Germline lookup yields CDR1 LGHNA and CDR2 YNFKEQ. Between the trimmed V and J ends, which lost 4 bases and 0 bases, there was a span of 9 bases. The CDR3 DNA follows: TGTGCCAGCAGCCTTTACCTGGCGAACACCGGGGAGCTGTTTTTT. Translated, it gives CASSLYLANTGELFF.

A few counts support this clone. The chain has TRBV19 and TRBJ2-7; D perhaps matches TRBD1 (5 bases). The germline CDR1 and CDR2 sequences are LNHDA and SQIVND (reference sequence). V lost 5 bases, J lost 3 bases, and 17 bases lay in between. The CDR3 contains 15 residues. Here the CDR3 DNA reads TGTGCCAGTAGTGCCACAGGCATGAACCTCTACGAGCAGTACTTC. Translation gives CASSATGMNLYEQYF.